One and the same sample provided the 17 T cell receptor beta chains below, sequenced in a study of T-cell memory formation after mild COVID-19. TCRdb recomputed calls from the 5' RACE reads with MiXCR, one row per CDR3 protein. The profile shows approximately 480,000 distinct CDR3 sequences, approximately 18% of them singletons. Sequencing was performed on PBMCs or a T cell subset sorted from them (not recorded which). Receptors were obtained from an adult woman who had mild COVID-19 (a few samples of this study predate the infection). Cell type and time point are not known.

The rearrangement uses TRBV20-1 and TRBJ2-3, with 16 bases matching TRBD2. The V gene's germline CDR1 is DFQATT and CDR2 SNEGSKA (reference sequence). The junction had 14 bases not matched to a gene; V was cut back by 5 bases and J by 3 bases. The CDR3 extends over 19 amino acids. CDR3 nucleotide sequence: TGCAGTGCTTCACCCCCAACGGGACTAGCGGGGGGGAATACAGATACGCAGTATTTT. This encodes CSASPPTGLAGGNTDTQYF.

This clonotype occurred a few times. The CDR3 nucleotides read TGTGCCAGCAGACATTTAGATTACCTGGGGACAGAATACTCTGGGGCCAACGTCCTGACTTTC. It codes for CASRHLDYLGTEYSGANVLTF. The chain carries TRBV2 and TRBJ2-6; TRBD1 agrees at 7 bases. Germline trimming cut 6 bases from V and 0 bases from J; bases unmatched to any gene: 20. Germline V CDR1 and CDR2: SNHLY, FYNNEI. The CDR3 has 21 residues.

At least ten counts were recorded for this clonotype. V and J are TRBV18 and TRBJ2-5; 9 bases map to TRBD1. CDR3 length equals 13 residues. Germline V gene sequence: CDR1 KGHSH, CDR2 LQKENI. The V gene end was trimmed by 8 bases and the J gene end by 4 bases; junction bases not matched to a gene: 5. The CDR3 sequence: CASSRQGGETQYF. The CDR3, as DNA: TGTGCCAGCAGCCGACAGGGGGGAGAGACCCAGTACTTC.

In its sample, this clonotype was seen a few times. The V and J genes are TRBV5-1 and TRBJ2-7, with 8 positions matching TRBD1. This CDR3 has 14 amino acids. Germline V lookup: CDR1 SGHRS, CDR2 YFSETQ. V lost 1 base and J lost 5; bases outside the gene matches: 5. This CDR3 is CASSLRTGGHEQYF. The CDR3 DNA reads as TGCGCCAGCAGCTTGAGAACAGGGGGACACGAGCAGTACTTC.

This clonotype has only a few counts. This rearrangement joins TRBV30 to TRBJ1-2, with 7 bases matching TRBD1. This CDR3 region has 13 residues. V trimming: 1 base; J trimming: 7 bases; junction bases outside the gene matches: 6. Germline V gives CDR1 GTSNPN, CDR2 SVGIG (reference sequence). The CDR3 DNA follows: TGTGCCTGGAGTGGGACAGGACGAGGTGGCTACACCTTC. Translating gives CAWSGTGRGGYTF.

In this sample, this clonotype turned up a few times. This sequence joins TRBV7-7 and TRBJ2-5; tentatively, D is TRBD1 or TRBD2 (6 bases each). The CDR3 covers 15 residues. With 6 bases removed from V and 7 bases from J, the gap between germline ends came to 21 bases. Per the germline V gene, CDR1 is SSHAT and CDR2 is FNYEAQ (reference sequence). The CDR3 DNA follows: TGTGCCAGCAGTCCCATATCAGGGGAGGCGCGGACCCAGTACTTC. Protein product: CASSPISGEARTQYF.

This clonotype has ten or more counts. The chain employs TRBV12-3 or TRBV12-4 and TRBJ2-3; no definite D call. The CDR3 sequence is 15 residues long. Trimming removed 2 bases from V and 4 bases from J, with 13 bases in between. The CDR3 DNA is TGTGCCAGCAGTTTACTTTTAGTTTCGGCAGATACGCAGTATTTT. Translating it yields CASSLLLVSADTQYF.

V usage is TRBV3-1 and J usage is TRBJ1-2; 7 positions match TRBD1. Trimming removed 1 base from V and 6 bases from J; junction bases left unmatched: 8. Germline CDR1 is LGHDT and CDR2 is YNNKEL (reference sequence). This CDR3 has 15 amino acids. In DNA form, the CDR3 reads TGTGCCAGCAGCCAAGGAGGGGGCGGTATCAATGGCTACACCTTC. Its protein product is CASSQGGGGINGYTF.

The gene calls are TRBV7-9 and TRBJ2-5, with D perhaps matching TRBD1 (6 bases). The CDR3 covers 17 residues. The V and J ends lost 4 bases and 5 bases respectively, with 23 bases between them. Germline loops: CDR1 SEHNR, CDR2 FQNEAQ (reference sequence). The CDR3 here is CASSSETGTRNVETQYF. In DNA, the CDR3 is TGTGCCAGCAGCTCCGAGACCGGGACACGGAACGTCGAGACCCAGTACTTC.

This clonotype was counted a few times. The genes are TRBV9 and TRBJ2-3, with 11 bases aligning to TRBD2. Looked up from germline, CDR1 is SGDLS and CDR2 is YYNGEE. Trimming removed 5 bases from V and 1 base from J; junction bases left unmatched: 9. This CDR3 has 17 residues. This CDR3 reads CASSSISGGAGTDTQYF. CDR3 bases: TGTGCCAGCAGTTCTATTAGCGGGGGGGCGGGCACAGATACGCAGTATTTT.

This clonotype occurred a few times. The chain couples TRBV7-3 to TRBJ2-2; 11 bases line up with TRBD1. This CDR3 contains 17 residues. V was clipped by 5 bases and J by 4 bases; unmatched bases: 9. From germline, CDR1 is SGHTA and CDR2 FQGTGA. CDR3 protein: CASSPHAGTGGTGELFF. CDR3 bases: TGTGCCAGCAGCCCGCATGCCGGGACAGGGGGCACCGGGGAGCTGTTTTTT.

This clonotype was observed at least ten times. The chain combines TRBV6-5 with TRBJ1-1, with D possibly being TRBD1 (6 bases). V lost 6 bases and J 7 bases, leaving 18 bases between the germline ends. The germline CDR1 and CDR2 sequences are MNHEY and SVGAGI. The length of the CDR3 is 14 residues. The CDR3 protein is CASRSGRGAIEAFF. The CDR3 nucleotides read TGTGCCAGCAGATCAGGGAGGGGGGCAATTGAAGCTTTCTTT.

The rearrangement uses TRBV19 and TRBJ2-3; possibly TRBD2 for D (5 bases). Germline V gives CDR1 LNHDA, CDR2 SQIVND (reference sequence). The CDR3 extends over 13 amino acids. As DNA, the CDR3 is TGTGCGTCGGGAAGGCTTAGCACAGATACGCAGTATTTT. As protein: CASGRLSTDTQYF. Based on the CDR3 plus reference TRBV19 and TRBJ2-3, the full variable domain is DGGITQSPKYLFRKEGQNVTLSCEQNLNHDAMYWYRQDPGQGLRLIYYSQIVNDFQKGDIAEGYSVSREKKESFPLTVTSAQKNPTAFYLCASGRLSTDTQYFGPGTRLTVL.

V usage is TRBV5-1 and J usage is TRBJ1-1; TRBD1 matches at 8 bases. V gave up 4 bases and J gave up 0 bases; unmatched junction bases: 5. Germline CDR1 and CDR2: SGHRS and YFSETQ. The CDR3 contains 15 residues. The CDR3 DNA reads TGCGCCAGCAGCCCGACAGGGGCCTTGAACACTGAAGCTTTCTTT. Translating gives CASSPTGALNTEAFF.

A few counts support this clonotype. V is TRBV5-1 and J is TRBJ2-1; a possible D gene is TRBD2 (6 bases). Deletions cut 0 bases from V and 2 bases from J, with 12 bases between. The CDR3 covers 16 residues. Looked up from germline, CDR1 is SGHRS and CDR2 is YFSETQ. Written as DNA, the CDR3 is TGCGCCAGCAGCTTGGGGCGGGAAAGGCCCTACAATGAGCAGTTCTTC. Translated, it gives CASSLGRERPYNEQFF. The full variable domain, its missing parts supplied by reference TRBV5-1 and TRBJ2-1, is KAGVTQTPRYLIKTRGQQVTLSCSPISGHRSVSWYQQTPGQGLQFLFEYFSETQRNKGNFPGRFSGRQFSNSRSEMNVSTLELGDSALYLCASSLGRERPYNEQFFGPGTRLTVL.

Here the CDR3 reads CASNLQGKQFF. Written as DNA, the CDR3 is TGTGCCAGCAACCTCCAGGGAAAGCAGTTCTTC. The chain employs TRBV12-3 or TRBV12-4 and TRBJ2-1; D perhaps matches TRBD1 (5 bases). V lost 7 bases and J lost 11, with 12 bases in between. This CDR3 region has 11 residues.

This clonotype was recorded many times. This CDR3 reads CASASGGTYEQYF. The CDR3 DNA follows: TGTGCCTCAGCCTCGGGGGGAACCTACGAGCAGTACTTC. V is TRBV19 and J is TRBJ2-7, with 7 positions matching TRBD2. Germline V gene lookup returns CDR1 LNHDA and CDR2 SQIVND (reference sequence). The CDR3 has 13 residues. With V trimmed by 11 bases and J by 2 bases, 9 bases remained unmatched.